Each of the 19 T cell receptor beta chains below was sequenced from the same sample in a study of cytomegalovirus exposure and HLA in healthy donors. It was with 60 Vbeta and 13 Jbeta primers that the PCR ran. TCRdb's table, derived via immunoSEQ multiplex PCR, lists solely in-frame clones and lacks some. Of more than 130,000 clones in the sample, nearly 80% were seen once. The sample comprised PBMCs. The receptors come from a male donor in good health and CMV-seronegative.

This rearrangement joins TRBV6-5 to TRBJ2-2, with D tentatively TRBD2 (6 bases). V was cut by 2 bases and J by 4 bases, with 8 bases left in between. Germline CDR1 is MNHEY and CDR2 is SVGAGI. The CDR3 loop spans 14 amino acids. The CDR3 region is CASSYGGLTGELFF. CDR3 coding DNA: TGTGCCAGCAGTTACGGGGGACTCACCGGGGAGCTGTTTTTT.

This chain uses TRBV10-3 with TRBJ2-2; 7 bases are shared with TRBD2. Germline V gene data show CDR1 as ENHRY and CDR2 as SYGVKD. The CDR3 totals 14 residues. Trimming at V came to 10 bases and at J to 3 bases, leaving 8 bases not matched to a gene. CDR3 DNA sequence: TGTGCCACCCAAGCAGGGAGGGACACCGGGGAGCTGTTTTTT. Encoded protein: CATQAGRDTGELFF.

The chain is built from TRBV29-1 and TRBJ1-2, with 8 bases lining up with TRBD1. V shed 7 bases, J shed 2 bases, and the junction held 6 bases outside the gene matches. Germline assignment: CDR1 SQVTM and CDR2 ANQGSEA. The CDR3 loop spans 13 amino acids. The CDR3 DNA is TGCAGCGCCGGGACAGGAGAAAACTATGGCTACACCTTC. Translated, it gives CSAGTGENYGYTF.

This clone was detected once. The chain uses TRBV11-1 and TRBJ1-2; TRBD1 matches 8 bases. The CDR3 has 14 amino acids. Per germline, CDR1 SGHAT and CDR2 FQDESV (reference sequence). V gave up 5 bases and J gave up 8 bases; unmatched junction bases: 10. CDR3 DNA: TGTGCCAGCAGCATTGGACAGGGCCGGGGAGGCTACACCTTC. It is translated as CASSIGQGRGGYTF.

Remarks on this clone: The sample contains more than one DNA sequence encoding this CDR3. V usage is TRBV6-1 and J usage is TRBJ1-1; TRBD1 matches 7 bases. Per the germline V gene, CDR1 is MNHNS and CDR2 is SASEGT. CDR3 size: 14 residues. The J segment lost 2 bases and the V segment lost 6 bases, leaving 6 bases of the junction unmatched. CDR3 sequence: CASRKRQGNTEAFF. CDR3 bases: TGTGCCAGCAGGAAAAGACAGGGTAACACTGAAGCTTTCTTT.

The CDR3 sequence is CASSFAGKKETQYF. In nucleotides, the CDR3 is TGTGCCAGCAGCTTTGCCGGTAAAAAAGAGACCCAGTACTTC. The rearrangement uses TRBV5-6 and TRBJ2-5; D unresolved. The CDR3 has 14 amino acids. The V gene lost 2 bases and the J gene lost 3 bases, with 11 bases spanning the gap. Germline assignment: CDR1 SGHDT and CDR2 YYEEEE.

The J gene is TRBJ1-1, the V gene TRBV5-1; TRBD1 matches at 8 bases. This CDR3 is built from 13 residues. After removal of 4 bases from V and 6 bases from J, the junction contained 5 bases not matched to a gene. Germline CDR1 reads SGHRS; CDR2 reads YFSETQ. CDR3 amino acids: CASSLQGAAEAFF. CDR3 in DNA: TGCGCCAGCAGCCTTCAGGGGGCCGCTGAAGCTTTCTTT. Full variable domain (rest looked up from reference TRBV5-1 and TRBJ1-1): KAGVTQTPRYLIKTRGQQVTLSCSPISGHRSVSWYQQTPGQGLQFLFEYFSETQRNKGNFPGRFSGRQFSNSRSEMNVSTLELGDSALYLCASSLQGAAEAFFGQGTRLTVV.

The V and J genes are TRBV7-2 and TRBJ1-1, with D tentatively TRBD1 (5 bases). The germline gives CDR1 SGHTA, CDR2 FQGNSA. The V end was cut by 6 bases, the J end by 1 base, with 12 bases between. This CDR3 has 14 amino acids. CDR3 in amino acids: CASSPGQWNTEAFF. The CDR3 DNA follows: TGTGCCAGCAGTCCCGGACAATGGAACACTGAAGCTTTCTTT.

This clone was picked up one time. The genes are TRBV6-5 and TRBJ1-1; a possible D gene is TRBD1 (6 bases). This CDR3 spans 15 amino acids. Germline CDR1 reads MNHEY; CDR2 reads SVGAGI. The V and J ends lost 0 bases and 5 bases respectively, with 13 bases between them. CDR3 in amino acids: CASSYSAGRGTEAFF. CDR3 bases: TGTGCCAGCAGTTACTCGGCGGGCAGGGGAACTGAAGCTTTCTTT.

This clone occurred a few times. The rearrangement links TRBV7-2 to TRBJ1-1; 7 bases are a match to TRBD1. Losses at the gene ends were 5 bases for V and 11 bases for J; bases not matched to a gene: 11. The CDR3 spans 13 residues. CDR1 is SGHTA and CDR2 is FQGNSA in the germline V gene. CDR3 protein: CASSAGTASGAFF. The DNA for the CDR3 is TGTGCCAGCAGCGCGGGGACAGCCTCAGGGGCTTTCTTT.

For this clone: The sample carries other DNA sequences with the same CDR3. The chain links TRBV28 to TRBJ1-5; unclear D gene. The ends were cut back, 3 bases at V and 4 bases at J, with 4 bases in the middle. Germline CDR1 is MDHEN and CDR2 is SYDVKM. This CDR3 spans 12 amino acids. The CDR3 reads CASSFPNQPQHF. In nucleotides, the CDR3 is TGTGCCAGCAGTTTTCCAAATCAGCCCCAGCATTTT.

This CDR3 reads CASSLEAGGGNEQFF. CDR3 DNA sequence: TGTGCCAGCAGCTTGGAAGCGGGGGGGGGTAATGAGCAGTTCTTC. The rearrangement joins TRBV5-4 to TRBJ2-1; TRBD2 matches at 10 bases. J lost 7 bases, V lost 0 bases, and 4 bases had no gene match. The CDR3 is made up of 15 amino acids. The germline V gene encodes CDR1 SGHNT and CDR2 YYREEE (reference sequence).

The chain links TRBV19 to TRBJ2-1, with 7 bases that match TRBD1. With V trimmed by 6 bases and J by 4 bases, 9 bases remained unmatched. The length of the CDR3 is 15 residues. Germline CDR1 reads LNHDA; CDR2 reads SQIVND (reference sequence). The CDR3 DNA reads TGTGCCAGTAGAGCTCCGGGGACAGTTTACAATGAGCAGTTCTTC. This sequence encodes CASRAPGTVYNEQFF.

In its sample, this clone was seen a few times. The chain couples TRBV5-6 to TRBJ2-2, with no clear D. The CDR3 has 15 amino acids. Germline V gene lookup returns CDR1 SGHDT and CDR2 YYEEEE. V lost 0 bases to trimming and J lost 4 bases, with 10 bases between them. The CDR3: CASSLGQRVTGELFF. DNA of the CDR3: TGTGCCAGCAGCTTGGGGCAGCGAGTCACCGGGGAGCTGTTTTTT.

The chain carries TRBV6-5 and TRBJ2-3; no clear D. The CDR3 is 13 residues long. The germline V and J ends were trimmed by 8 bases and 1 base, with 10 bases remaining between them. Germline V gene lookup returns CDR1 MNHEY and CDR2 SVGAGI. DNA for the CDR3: TGTGCCAGCTCGTTTGGGCGCACAGATACGCAGTATTTT. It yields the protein CASSFGRTDTQYF.

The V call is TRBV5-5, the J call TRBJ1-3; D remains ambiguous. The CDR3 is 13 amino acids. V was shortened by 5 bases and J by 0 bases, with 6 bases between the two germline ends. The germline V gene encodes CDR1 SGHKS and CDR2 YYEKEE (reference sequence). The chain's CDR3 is CASRTYSGNTIYF. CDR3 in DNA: TGTGCCAGCAGGACATACTCTGGAAACACCATATATTTT.

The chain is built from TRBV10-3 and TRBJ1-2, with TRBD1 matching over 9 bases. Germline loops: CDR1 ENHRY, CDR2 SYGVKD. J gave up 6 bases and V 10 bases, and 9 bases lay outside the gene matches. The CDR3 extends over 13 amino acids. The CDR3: CATESDRGDGYTF. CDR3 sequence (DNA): TGTGCCACAGAGTCGGACAGGGGAGATGGCTACACCTTC.

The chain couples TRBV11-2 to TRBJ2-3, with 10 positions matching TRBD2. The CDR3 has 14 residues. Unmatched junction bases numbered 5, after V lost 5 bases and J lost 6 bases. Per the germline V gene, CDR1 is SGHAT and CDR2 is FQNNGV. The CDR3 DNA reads TGTGCCAGCAGCATGACTAGCGGGCAGGATACGCAGTATTTT. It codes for CASSMTSGQDTQYF.

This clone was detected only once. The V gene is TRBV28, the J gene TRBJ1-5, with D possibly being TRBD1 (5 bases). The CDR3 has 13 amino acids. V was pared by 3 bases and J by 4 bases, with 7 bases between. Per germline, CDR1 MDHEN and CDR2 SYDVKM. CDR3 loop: CASSFPGNQPQHF. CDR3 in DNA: TGTGCCAGCAGTTTCCCAGGGAATCAGCCCCAGCATTTT.